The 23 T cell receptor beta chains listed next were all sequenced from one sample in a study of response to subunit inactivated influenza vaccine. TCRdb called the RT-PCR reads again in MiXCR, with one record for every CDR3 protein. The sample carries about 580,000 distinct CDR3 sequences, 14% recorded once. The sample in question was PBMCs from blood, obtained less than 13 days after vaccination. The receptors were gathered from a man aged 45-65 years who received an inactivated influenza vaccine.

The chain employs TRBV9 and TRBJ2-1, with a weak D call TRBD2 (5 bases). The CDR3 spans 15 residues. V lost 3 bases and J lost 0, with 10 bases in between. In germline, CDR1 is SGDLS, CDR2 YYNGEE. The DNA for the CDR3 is TGTGCCAGCAGCGATACGGGATACTCCTACAATGAGCAGTTCTTC. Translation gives CASSDTGYSYNEQFF. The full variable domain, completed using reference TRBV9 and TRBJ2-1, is DSGVTQTPKHLITATGQRVTLRCSPRSGDLSVYWYQQSLDQGLQFLIQYYNGEERAKGNILERFSAQQFPDLHSELNLSSLELGDSALYFCASSDTGYSYNEQFFGPGTRLTVL.

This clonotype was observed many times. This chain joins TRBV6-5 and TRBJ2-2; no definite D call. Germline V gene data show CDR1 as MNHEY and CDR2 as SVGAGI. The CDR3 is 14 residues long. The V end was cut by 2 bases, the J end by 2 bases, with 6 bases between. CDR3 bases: TGTGCCAGCAGTTACGGGATTAACACCGGGGAGCTGTTTTTT. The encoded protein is CASSYGINTGELFF.

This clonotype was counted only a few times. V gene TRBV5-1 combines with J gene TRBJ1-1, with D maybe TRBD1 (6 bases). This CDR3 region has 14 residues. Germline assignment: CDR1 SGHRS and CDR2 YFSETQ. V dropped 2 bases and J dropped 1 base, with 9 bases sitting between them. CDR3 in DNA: TGCGCCAGCAGCTTACGGGGGCCGAACACTGAAGCTTTCTTT. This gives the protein CASSLRGPNTEAFF.

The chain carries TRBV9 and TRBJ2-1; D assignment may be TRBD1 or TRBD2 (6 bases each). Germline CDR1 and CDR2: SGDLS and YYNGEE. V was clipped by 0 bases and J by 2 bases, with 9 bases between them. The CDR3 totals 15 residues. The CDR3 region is CASSVAGGTYNEQFF. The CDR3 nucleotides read TGTGCCAGCAGCGTAGCCGGGGGCACCTACAATGAGCAGTTCTTC.

This CDR3 is CASNPRFRGGRTDTQYF. The CDR3 DNA follows: TGTGCCAGCAACCCTCGATTCAGGGGGGGCCGCACAGATACGCAGTATTTT. The chain is built from TRBV12-3 or TRBV12-4 and TRBJ2-3; D tentatively reads TRBD1 or TRBD2 (7 bases each). The CDR3 spans 17 residues. V lost 7 bases and J lost 1, with 21 bases in between.

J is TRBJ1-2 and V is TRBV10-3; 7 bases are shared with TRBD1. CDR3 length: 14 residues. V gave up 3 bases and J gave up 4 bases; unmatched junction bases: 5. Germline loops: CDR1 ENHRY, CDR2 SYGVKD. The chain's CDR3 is CAISEDRDSYGYTF. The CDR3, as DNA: TGTGCCATCAGTGAAGACAGGGATAGCTATGGCTACACCTTC.

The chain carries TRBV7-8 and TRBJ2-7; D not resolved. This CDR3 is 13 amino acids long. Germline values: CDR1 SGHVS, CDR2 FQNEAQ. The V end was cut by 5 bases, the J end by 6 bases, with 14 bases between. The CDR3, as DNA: TGTGCCAGCAGCCCTCGGAGTTACACCGAGCAGTACTTC. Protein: CASSPRSYTEQYF.

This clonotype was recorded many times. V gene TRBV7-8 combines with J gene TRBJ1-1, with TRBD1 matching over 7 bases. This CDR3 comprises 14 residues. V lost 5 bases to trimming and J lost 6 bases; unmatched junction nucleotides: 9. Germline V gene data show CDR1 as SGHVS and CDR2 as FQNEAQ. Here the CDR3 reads CASSADRVVAEAFF. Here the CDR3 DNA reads TGTGCCAGCAGCGCAGACAGGGTGGTAGCTGAAGCTTTCTTT. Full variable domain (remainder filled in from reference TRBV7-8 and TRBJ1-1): GAGVSQSPRYKVAKRGQDVALRCDPISGHVSLFWYQQALGQGPEFLTYFQNEAQLDKSGLPSDRFFAERPEGSVSTLKIQRTQQEDSAVYLCASSADRVVAEAFFGQGTRLTVV.

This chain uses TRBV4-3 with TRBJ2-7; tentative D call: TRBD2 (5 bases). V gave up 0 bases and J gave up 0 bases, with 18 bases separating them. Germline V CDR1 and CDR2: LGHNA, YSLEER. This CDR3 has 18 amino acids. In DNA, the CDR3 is TGCGCCAGCAGCCAAGAGCCGGCCGGACTCCAGTTCTCCTACGAGCAGTACTTC. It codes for CASSQEPAGLQFSYEQYF.

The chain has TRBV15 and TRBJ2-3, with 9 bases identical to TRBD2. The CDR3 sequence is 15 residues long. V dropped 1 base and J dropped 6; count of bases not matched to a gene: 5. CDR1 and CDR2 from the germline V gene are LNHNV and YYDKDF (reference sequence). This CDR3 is CATSRGGGAADTQYF. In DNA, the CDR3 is TGTGCCACCAGCAGAGGCGGGGGGGCGGCGGATACGCAGTATTTT.

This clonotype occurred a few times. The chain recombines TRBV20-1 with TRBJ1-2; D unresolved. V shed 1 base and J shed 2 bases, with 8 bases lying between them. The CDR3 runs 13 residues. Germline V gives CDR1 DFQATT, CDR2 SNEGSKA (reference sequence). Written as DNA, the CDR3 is TGCAGTGCTAGAGCCGGGAACAACTATGGCTACACCTTC. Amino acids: CSARAGNNYGYTF.

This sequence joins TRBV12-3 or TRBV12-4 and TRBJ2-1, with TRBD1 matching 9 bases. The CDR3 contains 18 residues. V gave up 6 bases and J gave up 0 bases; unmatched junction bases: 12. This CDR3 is CASRPGQGRVSSYNEQFF. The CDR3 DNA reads TGTGCCAGCAGACCTGGACAGGGGAGGGTAAGCTCCTACAATGAGCAGTTCTTC.

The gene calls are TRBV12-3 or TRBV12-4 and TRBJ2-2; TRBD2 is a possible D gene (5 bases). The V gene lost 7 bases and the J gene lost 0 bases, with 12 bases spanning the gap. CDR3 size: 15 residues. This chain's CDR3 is CASIKISANTGELFF. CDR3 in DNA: TGTGCCAGCATCAAAATTAGCGCGAACACCGGGGAGCTGTTTTTT.

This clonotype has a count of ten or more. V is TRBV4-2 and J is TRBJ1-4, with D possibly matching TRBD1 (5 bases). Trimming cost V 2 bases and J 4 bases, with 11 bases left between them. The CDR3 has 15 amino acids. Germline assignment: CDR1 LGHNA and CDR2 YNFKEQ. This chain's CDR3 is CASSQPGHLNEKLFF. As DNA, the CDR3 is TGTGCCAGCAGCCAACCCGGACACCTTAATGAAAAACTGTTTTTT.

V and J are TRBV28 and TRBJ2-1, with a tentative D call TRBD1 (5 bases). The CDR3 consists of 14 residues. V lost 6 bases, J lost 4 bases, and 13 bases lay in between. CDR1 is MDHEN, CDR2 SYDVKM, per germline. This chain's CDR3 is CASSPGPGYNEQFF. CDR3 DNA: TGTGCCAGCAGCCCAGGGCCGGGTTACAATGAGCAGTTCTTC.

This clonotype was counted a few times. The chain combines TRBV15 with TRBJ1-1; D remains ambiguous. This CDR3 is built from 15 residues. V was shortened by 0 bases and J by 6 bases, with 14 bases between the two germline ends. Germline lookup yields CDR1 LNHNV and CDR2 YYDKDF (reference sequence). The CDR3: CATSREIGEAAEAFF. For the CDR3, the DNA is TGTGCCACCAGCAGAGAGATTGGGGAAGCTGCTGAAGCTTTCTTT.

Here the CDR3 DNA reads TGTGCCAGCAGTCCTAGCGGGACAGGGCGCCATGAGCAGTTCTTC. Encoded protein: CASSPSGTGRHEQFF. The chain is built from TRBV12-3 or TRBV12-4 and TRBJ2-1, with D tentatively TRBD1 or TRBD2 (9 bases each). V was clipped by 5 bases and J by 8 bases, with 19 bases between them. This CDR3 is built from 15 residues.

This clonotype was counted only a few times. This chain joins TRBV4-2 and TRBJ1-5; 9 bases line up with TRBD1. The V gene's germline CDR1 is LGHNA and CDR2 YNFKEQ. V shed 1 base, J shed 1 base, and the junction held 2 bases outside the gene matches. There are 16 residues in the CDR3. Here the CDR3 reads CASSQVGQGSNQPQHF. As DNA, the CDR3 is TGTGCCAGCAGCCAAGTCGGACAGGGGAGCAATCAGCCCCAGCATTTT.

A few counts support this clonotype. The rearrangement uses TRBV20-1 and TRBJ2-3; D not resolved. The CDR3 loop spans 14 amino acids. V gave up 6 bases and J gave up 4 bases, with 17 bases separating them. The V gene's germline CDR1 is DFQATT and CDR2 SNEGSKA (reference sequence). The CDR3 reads CSAAASSGPDTQYF. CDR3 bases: TGCAGTGCCGCCGCGTCCTCAGGCCCAGATACGCAGTATTTT.

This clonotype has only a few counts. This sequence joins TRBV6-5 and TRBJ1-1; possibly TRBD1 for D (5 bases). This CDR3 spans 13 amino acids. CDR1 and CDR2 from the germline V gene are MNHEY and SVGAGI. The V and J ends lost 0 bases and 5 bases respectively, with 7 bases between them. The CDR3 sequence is CASSYSQATEAFF. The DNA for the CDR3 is TGTGCCAGCAGTTACTCACAGGCGACTGAAGCTTTCTTT.

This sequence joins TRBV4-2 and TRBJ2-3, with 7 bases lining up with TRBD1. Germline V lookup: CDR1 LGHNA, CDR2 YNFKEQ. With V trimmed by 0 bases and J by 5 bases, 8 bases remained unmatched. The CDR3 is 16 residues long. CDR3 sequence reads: CASSQEWGRGLDTQYF. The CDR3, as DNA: TGTGCCAGCAGCCAAGAATGGGGCAGGGGGTTAGATACGCAGTATTTT.

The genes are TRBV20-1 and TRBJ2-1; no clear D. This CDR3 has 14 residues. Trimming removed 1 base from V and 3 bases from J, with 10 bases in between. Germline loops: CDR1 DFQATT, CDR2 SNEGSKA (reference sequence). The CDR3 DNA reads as TGCAGTGCTAGAGGCCCCCTACTCTACAATGAGCAGTTCTTC. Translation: CSARGPLLYNEQFF.

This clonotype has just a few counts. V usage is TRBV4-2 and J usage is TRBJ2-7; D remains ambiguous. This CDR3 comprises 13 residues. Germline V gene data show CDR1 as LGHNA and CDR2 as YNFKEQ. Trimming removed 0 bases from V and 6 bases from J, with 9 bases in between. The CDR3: CASSQELHREQYF. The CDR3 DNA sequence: TGTGCCAGCAGCCAAGAACTGCACCGCGAGCAGTACTTC.